This record looks at one T cell receptor (beta chain) sequence and its context. A sample-barcoded 5' primer and a J-beta primer mix were used in a second PCR of about 7 to 12 cycles. Via MiXCR, TCRdb re-called the 5' RACE reads, giving one row per CDR3 protein. The sample consists of approximately 800,000 distinct CDR3 sequences, roughly three fifths of them appearing once. This CDR3 is 14 amino acids long. J was trimmed by 6 bases and V by 6 bases; bases with no gene match: 4. Per the germline V gene, CDR1 is MDHEN and CDR2 is SYDVKM. This specimen comes from a study of blood T cells in healthy people across ages.

The origin of this receptor is a man between 40 and 49 years old in good health. The chain is built from TRBV28 and TRBJ2-2, with 10 nucleotides matching TRBD1. Specimen: blood. CDR3 in amino acids: CASRGTGEAGELFF. The CDR3 nucleotides are TGTGCCAGCAGGGGGACAGGGGAGGCCGGGGAGCTGTTTTTT.